The clone carrying this TCR beta chain was recorded at least ten times. The antigen remains unidentified. These data belong to a study of T-cell memory formation after mild COVID-19. Study details: TCR clusters were largely donor specific.

Findings and caveats of the study: Memory from before infection featured some responding clones, which suggests cross-reactive memory joined. Contracting CD4+ clones were located mainly in CM and EM, and CD8+ clones in EMRA.

Constant-segment primers and 5'RACE yielded cDNA libraries for TCR alpha and TCR beta, each carrying sample barcodes and UMIs. TCRdb fed the 5' RACE reads into MiXCR, producing one record per CDR3 protein. The data show some 450,000 distinct CDR3 sequences, approximately 19% seen once. This CDR3 region has 15 residues. Germline V gene data show CDR1 as SGHRS and CDR2 as YFSETQ. The V end was cut by 0 bases, the J end by 4 bases, with 11 bases between. This receptor was identified in a man between 18 and 29 years old who had mild COVID-19 (a few samples of this study predate the infection). Cell type and time point are not known. J is TRBJ2-1 and V is TRBV5-1, with D unclear. Sequenced sample: PBMCs or a T cell subset sorted from them (not recorded which). The CDR3 region is CASSLGVYSYNEQFF. Here the CDR3 DNA reads TGCGCCAGCAGCTTGGGAGTATACTCATACAATGAGCAGTTCTTC.